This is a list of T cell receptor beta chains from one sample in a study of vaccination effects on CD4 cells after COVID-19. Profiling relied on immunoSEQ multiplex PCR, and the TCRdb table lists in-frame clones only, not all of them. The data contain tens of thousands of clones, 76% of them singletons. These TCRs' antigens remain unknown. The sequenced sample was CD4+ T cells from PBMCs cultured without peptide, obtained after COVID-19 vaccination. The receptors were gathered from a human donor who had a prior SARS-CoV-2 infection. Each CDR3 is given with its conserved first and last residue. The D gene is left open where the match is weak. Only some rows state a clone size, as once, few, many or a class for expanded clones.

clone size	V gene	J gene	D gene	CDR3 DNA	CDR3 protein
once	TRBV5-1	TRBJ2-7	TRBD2	TGCGCCAGCAGCCTCTCGGGGGGGGGATCCTACGAGCAGTACTTC	CASSLSGGGSYEQYF
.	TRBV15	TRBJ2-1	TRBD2	TGTGCCACCAGCAGAGATACTCTGACTAGCGGGTTCTTC	CATSRDTLTSGFF
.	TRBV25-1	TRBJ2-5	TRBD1	TGTGCCAGCACTCAAGGGGGCAGGGAGACCCAGTACTTC	CASTQGGRETQYF
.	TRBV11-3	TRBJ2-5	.	TGTGCCAGCAGCTTAAATAGCGCGGGATTCCAAGAGACCCAGTACTTC	CASSLNSAGFQETQYF
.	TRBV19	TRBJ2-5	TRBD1	TGTGCCAGTAGTATATTAGGTGGACAGGCCGAAGAGACCCAGTACTTC	CASSILGGQAEETQYF
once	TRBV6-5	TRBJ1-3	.	TGTGCCAGCAGACCAACGGACGCTGGAAACACCATATATTTT	CASRPTDAGNTIYF
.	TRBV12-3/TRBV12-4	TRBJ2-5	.	TGTGCCAGCAGTTTATCCGGAGAGACCCAGTACTTC	CASSLSGETQYF
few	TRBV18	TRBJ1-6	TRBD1	TGTGCCAGCTCACCGACAGGGGATTATTCACCCCTCCACTTT	CASSPTGDYSPLHF
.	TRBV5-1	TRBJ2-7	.	TGCGCCAGCAGCTTGGCAGGCCAGGGGACCGAGCAGTACTTC	CASSLAGQGTEQYF
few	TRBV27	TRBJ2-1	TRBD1	TGTGCCAGCAGACGGGACAGGGCTTCTGGGTTCGATGAGCAGTTCTTC	CASRRDRASGFDEQFF
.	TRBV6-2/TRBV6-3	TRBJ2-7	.	TGTGCCAGCAGTTACTCCCGGACTTCGAGCGAGCAGTACTTC	CASSYSRTSSEQYF
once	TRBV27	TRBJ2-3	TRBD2	TGTGCCAGCAGTCTCAAACGCGGGACTACAAGCACAGATACGCAGTATTTT	CASSLKRGTTSTDTQYF
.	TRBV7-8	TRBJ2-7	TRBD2	TGTGCCAGCAGTCGGACTAGCGGATTGAGCTCCTACGAGCAGTACTTC	CASSRTSGLSSYEQYF
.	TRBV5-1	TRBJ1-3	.	TGCGCCAGCAGCCTGACAGGCTCTGGAAACACCATATATTTT	CASSLTGSGNTIYF
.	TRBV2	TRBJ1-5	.	TGTGCCAGCAAGGGGGGCAATCAGCCCCAGCATTTT	CASKGGNQPQHF
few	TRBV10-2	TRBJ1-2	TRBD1	TGCGCCAGCAGTGATACAGGGGGCTATGGCTACACCTTC	CASSDTGGYGYTF
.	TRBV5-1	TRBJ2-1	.	TGCGCCAGCAGCCGTGGCGAGGGGTCCTACAATGAGCAGTTCTTC	CASSRGEGSYNEQFF
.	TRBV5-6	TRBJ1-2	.	TGTGCCAGCAGCCGGGACGATAACTATGGCTACACCTTC	CASSRDDNYGYTF
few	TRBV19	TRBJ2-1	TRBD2	TGTGCCAGTAGTCCGAGAAGCGGGAGTTTAAATGAGCAGTTCTTC	CASSPRSGSLNEQFF
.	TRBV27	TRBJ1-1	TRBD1	TGTGCCAGCAGTTACAGGGGTTCTCGAGAAGCTTTCTTT	CASSYRGSREAFF
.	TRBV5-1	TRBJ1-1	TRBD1	TGCGCCAGCGGACAGGGGGCGAACACTGAAGCTTTCTTT	CASGQGANTEAFF
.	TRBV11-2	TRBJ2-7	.	TGTGCCAGCAGTCCGCAGTCGGCGATGTACTACGAGCAGTACTTC	CASSPQSAMYYEQYF
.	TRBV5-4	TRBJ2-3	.	TGTGCCAGCTCCCGGGAGATCACAGATACGCAGTATTTT	CASSREITDTQYF
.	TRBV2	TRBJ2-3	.	TGTGCCAGCAGCGACGACACCTCAGTAATGTATTTT	CASSDDTSVMYF
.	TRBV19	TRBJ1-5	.	TGTGCCAGTCGAATCTGGGGCAATCAGCCCCAGCATTTT	CASRIWGNQPQHF
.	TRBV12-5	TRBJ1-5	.	TGTGCTAGTGGTCCACCCGGGGGAGACGAGGCTGGTCAGCCCCAGCATTTT	CASGPPGGDEAGQPQHF
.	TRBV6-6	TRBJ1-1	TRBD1	TGTGCCAGCAGGGACAGGGTTGGGAACACTGAAGCTTTCTTT	CASRDRVGNTEAFF
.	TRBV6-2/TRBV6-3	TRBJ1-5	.	TGTGCCAGCAGTTACACCAATTTTAATCAGCCCCAGCATTTT	CASSYTNFNQPQHF
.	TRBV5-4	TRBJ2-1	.	TGTGCCAGCTCAACGGATAGCTCCTACAATGAGCAGTTCTTC	CASSTDSSYNEQFF
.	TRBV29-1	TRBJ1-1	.	TGCAGCGTTGAACGCAGGGGATACACTGAAGCTTTCTTT	CSVERRGYTEAFF
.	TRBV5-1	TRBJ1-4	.	TGCGCCAGCAGCTTGGGTCCCGGGGTAGGAGAAAAACTGTTTTTT	CASSLGPGVGEKLFF
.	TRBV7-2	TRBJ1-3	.	TGTGCCAGCAGCGCCAGGACCGGCTCTGGAAACACCATATATTTT	CASSARTGSGNTIYF